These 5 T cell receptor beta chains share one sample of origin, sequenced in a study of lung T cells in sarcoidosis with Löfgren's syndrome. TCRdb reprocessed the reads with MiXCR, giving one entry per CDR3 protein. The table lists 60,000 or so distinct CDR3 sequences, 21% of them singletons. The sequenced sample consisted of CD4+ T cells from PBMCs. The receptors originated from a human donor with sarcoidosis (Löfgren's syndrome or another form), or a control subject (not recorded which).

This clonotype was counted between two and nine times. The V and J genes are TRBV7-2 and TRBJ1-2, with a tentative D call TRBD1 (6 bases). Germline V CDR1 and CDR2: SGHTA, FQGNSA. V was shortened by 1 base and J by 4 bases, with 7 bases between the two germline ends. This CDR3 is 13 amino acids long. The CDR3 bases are TGTGCCAGCAGCTTAGAGGGGGTCTATGGCTACACCTTC. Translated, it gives CASSLEGVYGYTF.

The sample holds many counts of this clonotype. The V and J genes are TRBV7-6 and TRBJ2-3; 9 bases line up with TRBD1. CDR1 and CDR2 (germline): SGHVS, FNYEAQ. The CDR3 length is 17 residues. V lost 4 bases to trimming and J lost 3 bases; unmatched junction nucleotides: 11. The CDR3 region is CASSSTGGIGRTDTQYF. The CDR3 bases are TGTGCCAGCAGCTCGACAGGGGGGATAGGAAGAACAGATACGCAGTATTTT.

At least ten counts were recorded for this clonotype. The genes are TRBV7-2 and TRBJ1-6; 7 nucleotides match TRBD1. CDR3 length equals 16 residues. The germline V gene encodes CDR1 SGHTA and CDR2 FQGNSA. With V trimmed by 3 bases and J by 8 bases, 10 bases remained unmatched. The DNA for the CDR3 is TGTGCCAGCAGCTTGCGACAGGGAGGGAAACATTCACCCCTCCACTTT. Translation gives CASSLRQGGKHSPLHF.

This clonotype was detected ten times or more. The CDR3 is CASSWTGLAYEQYF. The CDR3 bases are TGTGCCAGCAGTTGGACAGGGTTAGCCTACGAGCAGTACTTC. The chain employs TRBV6-1 and TRBJ2-7, with 8 bases that match TRBD1. From germline, CDR1 is MNHNS and CDR2 SASEGT. There are 14 residues in the CDR3. J was trimmed by 2 bases and V by 5 bases; bases with no gene match: 5.

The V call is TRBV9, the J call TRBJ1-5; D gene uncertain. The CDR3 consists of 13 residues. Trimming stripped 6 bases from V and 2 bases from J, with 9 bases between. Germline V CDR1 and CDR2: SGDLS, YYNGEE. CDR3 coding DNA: TGTGCCAGCAACATTGAGGGCAATCAGCCCCAGCATTTT. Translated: CASNIEGNQPQHF.